The rows below give T cell receptor beta chains drawn from one sample of a study of cytomegalovirus exposure and HLA in healthy donors. The table came from immunoSEQ multiplex PCR; TCRdb's copy has only in-frame clones and leaves some out. In the table there are some 130,000 clones, roughly 89% of which are singletons. Sample: PBMCs. These receptors were obtained from a woman younger than 30 in good health and CMV-seronegative. Each CDR3 is given with its conserved first and last residue. A D gene is named only where the DNA matches it firmly. Only part of the rows carry a size: once, few, many, or a class if the clone is expanded.

TRBJ1-5 | - | TRBD1 | TRBV9 | TGTGCCAGCAGCGGGGGGACAGGGGCAAAACCGGGGCCCCAGCATTTT | CASSGGTGAKPGPQHF
TRBJ2-1 | - | - | TRBV4-1 | TGCGCCAGCAGCCAACACGCAGATGACACTAGCTCCTACAATGAGCAGTTCTTC | CASSQHADDTSSYNEQFF
TRBJ1-4 | - | TRBD1 | TRBV4-1 | TGCGCCAGCAGCCAACCCGGGACAGGGCGTGAAAAACTGTTTTTT | CASSQPGTGREKLFF
TRBJ2-1 | - | TRBD1 | TRBV9 | TGTGCCAGCAGCCAGGGGGTAGGGGGTGAGCAGTTCTTC | CASSQGVGGEQFF
TRBJ1-2 | - | - | TRBV10-3 | TGTGCCATCAGTGATAATGCAGGGCACTATGGCTACACCTTC | CAISDNAGHYGYTF
TRBJ1-1 | - | - | TRBV6-5 | TGTGCCAGCAGTTATTTCCAGAACACTGAAGCTTTCTTT | CASSYFQNTEAFF
TRBJ2-1 | - | TRBD1 | TRBV19 | TGTGCCAGTAGTTTCGAGACAGGGGGATTATATGAGCAGTTCTTC | CASSFETGGLYEQFF
TRBJ1-1 | - | TRBD1 | TRBV5-1 | TGCGCCAGCAGCCCGGGACAGGGGCGGACTGAAGCTTTCTTT | CASSPGQGRTEAFF
TRBJ2-7 | - | TRBD1 | TRBV11-3 | TGTGCCAGCAGCCCAGGACAGGCCTACGAGCAGTACTTC | CASSPGQAYEQYF
TRBJ1-2 | - | - | TRBV5-4 | TGTGCCAGCAGCTTGGGATGGGGGGTAGCCAACTATGGCTACACCTTC | CASSLGWGVANYGYTF
TRBJ2-5 | once | - | TRBV5-1 | TGCGCCAGCAGCCTCGGGGATTGGGAGACCCAGTACTTC | CASSLGDWETQYF
TRBJ2-5 | - | TRBD1 | TRBV7-9 | TGTGCCAGCAGGAGGGGACAGTCGTACCAAGAGACCCAGTACTTC | CASRRGQSYQETQYF
TRBJ1-1 | - | TRBD1 | TRBV6-6 | TGTGCCAGCAGTATCCGACAGGGACTGAACACTGAAGCTTTCTTT | CASSIRQGLNTEAFF
TRBJ2-5 | - | TRBD2 | TRBV6-1 | TGTGCCAGCAGTGACGGAGGGCGGGGGGCCTCTATTATGGAGACCCAGTACTTC | CASSDGGRGASIMETQYF
TRBJ2-1 | - | - | TRBV6-1 | TGTGCCAGCACCCGAGCCTACAATGAGCAGTTCTTC | CASTRAYNEQFF
TRBJ1-6 | few | - | TRBV11-3 | TGTGCCAGCAGCGCCCGGGGAGGGTCACCCCTCCACTTT | CASSARGGSPLHF
TRBJ2-1 | - | - | TRBV6-1 | TGTGCCAGCAGTGAAGTTAGCGTGATCAATGAGCAGTTCTTC | CASSEVSVINEQFF
TRBJ2-1 | - | - | TRBV7-9 | TGTGCCCCCACGGAGAGATTACAGGGAGAGGATGGGAGTGAGCAGTTCTTC | CAPTERLQGEDGSEQFF
TRBJ1-1 | - | - | TRBV18 | TGTGCCAGCTCACCGCGGAGAGGCACTGAAGCTTTCTTT | CASSPRRGTEAFF
TRBJ1-5 | - | TRBD1 | TRBV7-6 | TGTGCCAGCAGCTCGGGACAGGGGGGTTATATAAATCAGCCCCAGCATTTT | CASSSGQGGYINQPQHF
TRBJ1-1 | - | - | TRBV19 | TGTGCCAGTAGTACCTGGGGGGGAACTGAAGCTTTCTTT | CASSTWGGTEAFF
TRBJ2-3 | - | - | TRBV4-1 | TGCGCCAGCAGCCAAGGTACAGGAGACCCAGGGTTCAGCACAGATACGCAGTATTTT | CASSQGTGDPGFSTDTQYF
TRBJ2-1 | once | TRBD2 | TRBV14 | TGTGCCAGCAGCCCTAGGACTAGCGGAAATTACAATGAGCAGTTCTTC | CASSPRTSGNYNEQFF
TRBJ2-5 | - | - | TRBV11-3 | TGTGCCAGCAGCTCCCCAGACCAAGAGACCCAGTACTTC | CASSSPDQETQYF
TRBJ2-2 | - | TRBD1 | TRBV18 | TGTGCCAGCTCACCACCGGGGACAGGCATAACCGGGGAGCTGTTTTTT | CASSPPGTGITGELFF
TRBJ1-4 | - | - | TRBV5-1 | TGCGCCAGCAGCTTCGGGGATCAAAATGAAAAACTGTTTTTT | CASSFGDQNEKLFF
TRBJ2-7 | - | TRBD1 | TRBV7-9 | TGTGCCAGCAGCTTAACCGGGACAGCGGACGAGCAGTACTTC | CASSLTGTADEQYF
TRBJ2-5 | - | - | TRBV2 | TGTGCCAGCAGTGAAATCCAGGGTCCCGAGACCCAGTACTTC | CASSEIQGPETQYF
TRBJ2-1 | - | - | TRBV9 | TGTGCCAGCAGCGGACAGAGCTCCTACAATGAGCAGTTCTTC | CASSGQSSYNEQFF
TRBJ1-5 | - | - | TRBV10-2 | TGCGCCAGCATCCCTAACAGTTTAAATCAGCCCCAGCATTTT | CASIPNSLNQPQHF